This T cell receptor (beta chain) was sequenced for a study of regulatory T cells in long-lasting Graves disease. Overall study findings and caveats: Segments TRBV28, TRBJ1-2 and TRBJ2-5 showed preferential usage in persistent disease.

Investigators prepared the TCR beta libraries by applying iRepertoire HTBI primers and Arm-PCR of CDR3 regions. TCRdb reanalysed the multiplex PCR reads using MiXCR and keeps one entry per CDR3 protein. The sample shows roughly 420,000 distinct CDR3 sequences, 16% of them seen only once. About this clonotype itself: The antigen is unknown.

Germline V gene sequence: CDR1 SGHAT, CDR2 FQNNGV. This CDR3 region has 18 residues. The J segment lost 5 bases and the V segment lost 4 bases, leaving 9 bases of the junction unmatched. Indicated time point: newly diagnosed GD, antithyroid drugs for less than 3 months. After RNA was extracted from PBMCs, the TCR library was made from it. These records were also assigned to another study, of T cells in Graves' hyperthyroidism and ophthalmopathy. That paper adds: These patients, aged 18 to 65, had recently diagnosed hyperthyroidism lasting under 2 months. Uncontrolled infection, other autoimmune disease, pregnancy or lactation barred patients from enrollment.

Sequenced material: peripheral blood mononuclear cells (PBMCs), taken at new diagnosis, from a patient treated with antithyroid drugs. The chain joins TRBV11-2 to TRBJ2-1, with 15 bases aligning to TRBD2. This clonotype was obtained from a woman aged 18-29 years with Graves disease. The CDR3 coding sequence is TGTGCCAGCAGCTACGGGACTAGCGGGAGGACCACGCACAATGAGCAGTTCTTC. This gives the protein CASSYGTSGRTTHNEQFF.